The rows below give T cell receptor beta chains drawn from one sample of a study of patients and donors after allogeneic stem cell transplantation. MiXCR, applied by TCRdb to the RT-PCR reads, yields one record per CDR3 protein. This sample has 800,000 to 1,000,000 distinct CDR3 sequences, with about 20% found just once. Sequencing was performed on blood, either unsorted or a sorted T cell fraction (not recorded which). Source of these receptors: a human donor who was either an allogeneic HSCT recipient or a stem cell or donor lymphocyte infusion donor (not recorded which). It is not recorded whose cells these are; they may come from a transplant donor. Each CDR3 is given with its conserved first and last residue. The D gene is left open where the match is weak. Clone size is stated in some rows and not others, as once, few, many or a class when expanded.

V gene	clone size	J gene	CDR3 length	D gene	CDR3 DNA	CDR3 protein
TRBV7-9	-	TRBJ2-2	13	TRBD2	TGTGCCCGGGGAGGGGTGAACACCGGGGAGCTGTTTTTT	CARGGVNTGELFF
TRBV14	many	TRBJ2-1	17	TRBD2	TGTGCCAGCAGCCAAGTCTTCCTAGCGGGAGGTATAAATGAGCAGTTCTTC	CASSQVFLAGGINEQFF
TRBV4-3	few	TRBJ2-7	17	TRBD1	TGCGCCAGCAGCCAAGATGGGACAGGGAGAGAATCCTACGAGCAGTACTTC	CASSQDGTGRESYEQYF
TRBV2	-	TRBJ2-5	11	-	TGTGCCAGCAGTGAGGCAGAGACCCAGTACTTC	CASSEAETQYF
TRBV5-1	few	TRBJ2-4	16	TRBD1	TGCGCCAGCAGCTATGACAGGGCTGGGGCCAAAAACATTCAGTACTTC	CASSYDRAGAKNIQYF
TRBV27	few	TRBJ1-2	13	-	TGTGCCAGCAGTTTGCCAGGGGAAGGTGGCTACACCTTC	CASSLPGEGGYTF
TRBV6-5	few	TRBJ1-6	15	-	TGTGCCAGCAGTTCCAATGGACAGATTAATTCACCCCTCCACTTT	CASSSNGQINSPLHF
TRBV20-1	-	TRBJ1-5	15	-	TGCAGTGCTAGAGATACCGGGTATAGCAATCAGCCCCAGCATTTT	CSARDTGYSNQPQHF
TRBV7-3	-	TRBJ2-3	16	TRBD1	TGTGCCAGCTCCCCCCGTCGGGACAGGGGCGGAGATACGCAGTATTTT	CASSPRRDRGGDTQYF
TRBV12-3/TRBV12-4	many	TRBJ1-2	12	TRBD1	TGTGCCAGCAGTTTCAGGGGGCGAGGCTACACCTTC	CASSFRGRGYTF
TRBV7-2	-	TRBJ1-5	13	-	TGTGCCAGCAGCTTTCAATTCAATCAGCCCCAGCATTTT	CASSFQFNQPQHF
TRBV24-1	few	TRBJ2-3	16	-	TGTGCCACCTCAGATCCCAGACAGGTTCGGGCAGATACGCAGTATTTT	CATSDPRQVRADTQYF
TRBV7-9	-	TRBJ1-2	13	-	TGTGCCAGCAGCTCCCGGACAGTTCGTGGCTACACCTTC	CASSSRTVRGYTF
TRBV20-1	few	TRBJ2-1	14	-	TGCAGTGCTAGCGGTAGAGGGTTACCCAATGAGCAGTTCTTC	CSASGRGLPNEQFF
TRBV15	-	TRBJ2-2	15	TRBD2	TGTGCCACCAGCTTAGCGGGGGGGCCCACCGGGGAGCTGTTTTTT	CATSLAGGPTGELFF
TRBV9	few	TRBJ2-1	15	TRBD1	TGTGCCAGCAGCGTAACAGGGGTCTCCTACAATGAGCAGTTCTTC	CASSVTGVSYNEQFF
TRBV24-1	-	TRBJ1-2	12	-	TGTGCCACCAGTGATCCGATGGGAGGCTACACCTTC	CATSDPMGGYTF
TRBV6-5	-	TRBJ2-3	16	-	TGTGCCATCAGTTACTTCGGGACGGGAGCCACAGATACGCAGTATTTT	CAISYFGTGATDTQYF
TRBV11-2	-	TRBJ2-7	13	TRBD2	TGTGCCAGCAGTATAGCGGGGGACTACGAGCAGTACTTC	CASSIAGDYEQYF
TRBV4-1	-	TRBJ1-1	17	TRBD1	TGCGCCAGCAGCCCCCGAGAGGCGGGACAGACGAACACTGAAGCTTTCTTT	CASSPREAGQTNTEAFF
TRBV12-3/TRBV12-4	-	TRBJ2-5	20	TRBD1	TGTGCCAGCAGTTTAGCGTTATGGGACAGGGTGGGCCTTTACCAAGAGACCCAGTACTTC	CASSLALWDRVGLYQETQYF
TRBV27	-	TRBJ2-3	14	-	TGTGCCAGCAGTTTCCTTTCCGGTCGAGATACGCAGTATTTT	CASSFLSGRDTQYF
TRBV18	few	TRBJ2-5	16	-	TGTGCCAGCTCACCATTCACCGCACCCACTCAAGAGACCCAGTACTTC	CASSPFTAPTQETQYF
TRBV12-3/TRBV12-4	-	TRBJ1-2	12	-	TGTGCCAGCAGGGGGGGACTTCCGGGCTACACCTTC	CASRGGLPGYTF
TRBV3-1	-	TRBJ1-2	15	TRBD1	TGTGCCAGCAGCCGGCCTTCGGACAGGGTCTATGGCTACACCTTC	CASSRPSDRVYGYTF
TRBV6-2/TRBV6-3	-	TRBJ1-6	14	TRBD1	TGTGCCAGCAGCCGACAGGGCGCTAATTCACCCCTCCACTTT	CASSRQGANSPLHF
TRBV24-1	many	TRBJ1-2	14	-	TGTGCCACCAGTGACCCCCGCCAGGCCTATGGCTACACCTTC	CATSDPRQAYGYTF
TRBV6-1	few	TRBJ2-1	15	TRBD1	TGTGCCAGCACCATACAGGGGGGAGCGGTTAATGAGCAGTTCTTC	CASTIQGGAVNEQFF
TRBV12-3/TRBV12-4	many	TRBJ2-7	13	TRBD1	TGTGCCAGCGGACGGGACAGGGTAGGCGAGCAGTACTTC	CASGRDRVGEQYF
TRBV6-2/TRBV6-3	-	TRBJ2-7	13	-	TGTGCCAGCAGCCACGGACTTCTGTACGAGCAGTACTTC	CASSHGLLYEQYF
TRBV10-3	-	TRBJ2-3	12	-	TGTGCCATCAGTGATCTAGAAGATACGCAGTATTTT	CAISDLEDTQYF
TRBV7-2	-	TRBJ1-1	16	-	TGTGCCAGCAGCTTAAGGGGCGGGGGGGAGCGAACTGAAGCTTTCTTT	CASSLRGGGERTEAFF
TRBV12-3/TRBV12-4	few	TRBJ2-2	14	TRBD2	TGTGCCAGCAGCTTGGTACTAGCGTTGGGGGAGCTGTTTTTT	CASSLVLALGELFF